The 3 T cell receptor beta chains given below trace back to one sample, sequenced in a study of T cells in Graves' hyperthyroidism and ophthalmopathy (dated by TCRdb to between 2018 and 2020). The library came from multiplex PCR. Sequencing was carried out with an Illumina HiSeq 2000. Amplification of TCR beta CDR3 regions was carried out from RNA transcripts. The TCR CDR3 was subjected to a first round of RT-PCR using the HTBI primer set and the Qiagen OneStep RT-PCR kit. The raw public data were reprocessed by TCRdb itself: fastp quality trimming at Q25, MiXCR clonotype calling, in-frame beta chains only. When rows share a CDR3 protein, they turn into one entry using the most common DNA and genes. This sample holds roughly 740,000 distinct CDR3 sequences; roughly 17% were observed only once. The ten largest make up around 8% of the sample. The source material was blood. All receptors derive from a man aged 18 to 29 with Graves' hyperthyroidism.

CDR3 residues: CAISESGRNGEKLFF. The CDR3 DNA reads TGTGCCATCAGTGAGTCGGGAAGGAACGGTGAAAAACTGTTTTTT. V and J are TRBV10-3 and TRBJ1-4; unclear D gene. Germline lookup yields CDR1 ENHRY and CDR2 SYGVKD. V was pared by 0 bases and J by 7 bases, with 12 bases between. CDR3 length: 15 amino acids.

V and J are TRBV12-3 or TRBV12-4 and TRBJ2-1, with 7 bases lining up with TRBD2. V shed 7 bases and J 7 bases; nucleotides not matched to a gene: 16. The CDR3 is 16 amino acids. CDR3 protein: CASIFYQAGAGNEQFF. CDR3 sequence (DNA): TGTGCCAGCATCTTTTACCAGGCGGGAGCCGGAAATGAGCAGTTCTTC.

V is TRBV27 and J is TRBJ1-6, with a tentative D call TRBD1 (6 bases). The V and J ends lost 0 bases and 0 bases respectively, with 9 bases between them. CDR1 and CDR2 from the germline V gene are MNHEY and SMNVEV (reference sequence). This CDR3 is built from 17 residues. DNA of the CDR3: TGTGCCAGCAGTTTATCGGACAGATTCTCCTATAATTCACCCCTCCACTTT. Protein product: CASSLSDRFSYNSPLHF.